Below, one TCR beta chain is given with its context. The target antigen is unknown. This entry belongs to a study of T cell responses to AZD1222 COVID-19 vaccine. The V gene's germline CDR1 is SQVTM and CDR2 ANQGSEA. This CDR3 contains 13 residues. Trimming took 4 bases from V and 3 from J, leaving 12 bases between them. Overall study results and limits: Unmutated regions of variants are reportedly targeted by nearly half of spike-specific TCRs. Sampling that yielded the repertoires occurred only after the peak T cell response. Vaccine-associated CD4 TCRs ranged over spike, dominating at 160-218 and 743-854.

Profiled with immunoSEQ multiplex PCR; TCRdb holds only in-frame clones, not every one. The sample holds around 66,000 clones, 88% seen once. V gene TRBV29-1 combines with J gene TRBJ1-1; D might be TRBD1 (5 bases). The clonotype comes from an adult who received the MenACWY meningococcal vaccine as a control. The sequenced sample was peripheral blood, obtained 28 days after the second dose of the MenACWY control vaccine. CDR3 region: CSVVRLGDTEAFF. The CDR3 coding sequence is TGCAGCGTTGTTCGGCTGGGGGACACTGAAGCTTTCTTT.